These 30 T cell receptor beta chains originate from one sample sequenced in a study of cytomegalovirus exposure and HLA in healthy donors. This PCR relied on a set of 60 Vbeta primers and 13 Jbeta primers. The method was immunoSEQ multiplex PCR; TCRdb's version includes in-frame clones alone and lacks a portion of them. Counted here are about 160,000 clones, approximately 80% occurring once; the ten biggest clones make up about 6.3%. The sample was PBMCs. The receptor source for this set is a male donor in good health and CMV-seropositive.

This rearrangement joins TRBV6-6 to TRBJ1-1; possible D gene TRBD1, 6 bases. The CDR3 has 16 residues. The V end was cut by 4 bases, the J end by 7 bases, with 22 bases between. Germline CDR1 reads MNHNY; CDR2 reads SVGAGI (reference sequence). Written as DNA, the CDR3 is TGTGCCAGCAGTTCCTCCCCCTCCAGGGACACACGTGAAGCTTTCTTT. As protein: CASSSSPSRDTREAFF.

As DNA, the CDR3 is TGTGCCAGCAGCCGCTCCGGGACAGATTTCAATCAGCCCCAGCATTTT. Its translation: CASSRSGTDFNQPQHF. V and J are TRBV28 and TRBJ1-5; TRBD1 matches 7 bases. Germline V gene lookup returns CDR1 MDHEN and CDR2 SYDVKM. Unmatched junction bases numbered 11, after V lost 6 bases and J lost 3 bases. This CDR3 is 16 amino acids long.

This clone was counted only a few times. The same CDR3 can be traced to other DNA sequences in this sample. This sequence joins TRBV28 and TRBJ2-1, with 9 bases identical to TRBD2. The CDR3 consists of 16 residues. The ends lost 2 bases at V and 4 bases at J; junction bases unmatched: 6. Germline CDR1 is MDHEN and CDR2 is SYDVKM. CDR3 bases: TGTGCCAGCAGTTTAGGTCTAGCGGGAAGTTACAATGAGCAGTTCTTC. Translating gives CASSLGLAGSYNEQFF. Combining the CDR3 with reference TRBV28 and TRBJ2-1 gives the whole variable domain DVKVTQSSRYLVKRTGEKVFLECVQDMDHENMFWYRQDPGLGLRLIYFSYDVKMKEKGDIPEGYSVSREKKERFSLILESASTNQTSMYLCASSLGLAGSYNEQFFGPGTRLTVL.

This clone was seen just once. The chain links TRBV11-2 to TRBJ2-1; TRBD1 matches at 9 bases. With V trimmed by 1 base and J by 7 bases, 2 bases remained unmatched. CDR1 and CDR2 from the germline V gene are SGHAT and FQNNGV. This CDR3 region has 14 residues. The CDR3 is CASSLGTGVNEQFF. For the CDR3, the DNA is TGTGCCAGCAGCTTAGGGACAGGGGTAAATGAGCAGTTCTTC.

The CDR3 DNA reads TGTGCCAGCAGCGTAGTCGGGGACACAACCTACGAGCAGTACTTC. Translating it yields CASSVVGDTTYEQYF. The gene calls are TRBV7-2 and TRBJ2-7; possibly TRBD1 for D (6 bases). Trimming stripped 5 bases from V and 2 bases from J, with 16 bases between. Germline CDR1 and CDR2: SGHTA and FQGNSA. The CDR3 is 15 amino acids.

The sample holds a few counts of this clone. This chain joins TRBV19 and TRBJ2-7, with D possibly matching TRBD1 (5 bases). Germline V gene sequence: CDR1 LNHDA, CDR2 SQIVND (reference sequence). The CDR3 contains 17 residues. V lost 3 bases, J lost 3 bases, and 21 bases lay in between. CDR3 loop: CASSMNIGAWGGYEQYF. In nucleotides, the CDR3 is TGTGCCAGTAGTATGAACATAGGGGCTTGGGGCGGCTACGAGCAGTACTTC.

The rearrangement joins TRBV18 to TRBJ2-7; 7 bases are a match to TRBD2. CDR3 length: 15 amino acids. V shed 1 base and J 2 bases; nucleotides not matched to a gene: 5. Germline CDR1 is KGHSH and CDR2 is LQKENI. CDR3 protein: CASSPRGGRTYEQYF. The CDR3 nucleotides read TGTGCCAGCTCACCACGGGGCGGGAGAACCTACGAGCAGTACTTC.

The chain links TRBV19 to TRBJ2-5, with a weak D call TRBD1 (6 bases). The J call may be wrong; the DNA end is better matched by TRBJ2-7. The germline gives CDR1 LNHDA, CDR2 SQIVND (reference sequence). This CDR3 contains 13 residues. CDR3 in amino acids: CASSMDSPYEQYF. The CDR3 bases are TGTGCCAGTAGTATGGACAGTCCCTACGAGCAGTACTTC.

This chain uses TRBV6-5 with TRBJ2-5; 10 positions agree with TRBD2. Gene TRBJ2-7 matches the end of the DNA better, so the J call may be wrong. This CDR3 comprises 14 residues. Germline CDR1 and CDR2: MNHEY and SVGAGI. CDR3 region: CASSRWTSGYEQYF. In nucleotides, the CDR3 is TGTGCCAGCAGTCGCTGGACTAGCGGCTACGAGCAGTACTTC.

The CDR3, as DNA: TGTGCCAGTAGTATAGTCCGGGACAGGGGCTATCAGCCCCAGCATTTT. Amino acids: CASSIVRDRGYQPQHF. The V gene is TRBV19, the J gene TRBJ1-5; 10 bases are shared with TRBD1. In germline, CDR1 is LNHDA, CDR2 SQIVND (reference sequence). This CDR3 spans 16 amino acids. Germline trimming cut 1 base from V and 5 bases from J; bases unmatched to any gene: 5.

As regards this clone: At the DNA level, this CDR3 is encoded by other sequences in the same sample as well. V is TRBV4-3 and J is TRBJ2-3; D is possibly TRBD2 (6 bases). The CDR3 is 16 amino acids. Germline CDR1 and CDR2: LGHNA and YSLEER. V was clipped by 0 bases and J by 4 bases, with 14 bases between them. The DNA for the CDR3 is TGCGCCAGCAGCCAAGATTTAGCAGGGAGGCCAGATACGCAGTATTTT. Translated, it gives CASSQDLAGRPDTQYF.

This chain uses TRBV21-1 with TRBJ2-7; TRBD2, the D gene given by the table, was not confirmed from the DNA. TRBV21-1 is given as a pseudogene. The CDR3 has 17 amino acids. The CDR3 loop is CASSKARLHPSSYEQYF. The CDR3 region has the DNA TGTGCCAGCAGCAAAGCGCGTCTCCACCCGAGCTCCTACGAGCAGTACTTC.

The chain couples TRBV27 to TRBJ1-2; 11 positions match TRBD1. Germline-derived CDR1 and CDR2 are MNHEY and SMNVEV (reference sequence). The junction had 16 bases not matched to a gene; V was cut back by 7 bases and J by 3 bases. CDR3 length: 18 amino acids. The CDR3 nucleotides read TGTGCCAGCACTTATCTCAGGACAGGGGGCGTCGGCGACTATGGCTACACCTTC. This gives the protein CASTYLRTGGVGDYGYTF.

V usage is TRBV6-5 and J usage is TRBJ1-6, with D tentatively TRBD1 (6 bases). Germline CDR1 and CDR2: MNHEY and SVGAGI. The CDR3 spans 14 residues. Trimming removed 5 bases from V and 8 bases from J, with 13 bases in between. CDR3 sequence reads: CASSETGPDSPLHF. CDR3 nucleotides: TGTGCCAGCAGTGAAACAGGGCCTGATTCACCCCTCCACTTT.

This clone was picked up a small number of times. The J gene is TRBJ1-1, the V gene TRBV19, with D perhaps matching TRBD1 (5 bases). The CDR3 has 17 amino acids. V lost 7 bases and J 0 bases, leaving 21 bases between the germline ends. CDR1 and CDR2 from the germline V gene are LNHDA and SQIVND (reference sequence). CDR3 region: CASMREGLGYMNTEAFF. In DNA form, the CDR3 reads TGTGCCAGTATGAGGGAGGGGCTTGGATACATGAACACTGAAGCTTTCTTT.

The J gene is TRBJ2-7, the V gene TRBV18; D not certain. This CDR3 region has 14 residues. Germline V lookup: CDR1 KGHSH, CDR2 LQKENI. The V end was cut by 2 bases, the J end by 2 bases, with 10 bases between. The CDR3 sequence: CASSPGMGAYEQYF. The CDR3 DNA follows: TGTGCCAGCTCACCAGGCATGGGCGCCTACGAGCAGTACTTC.

Concerning this clone: The sample holds other DNA sequences that translate to the same CDR3. The chain uses TRBV15 and TRBJ2-7, with D possibly TRBD2 on 5 matching bases. V was shortened by 0 bases and J by 6 bases, with 15 bases between the two germline ends. The CDR3 contains 15 residues. CDR1 LNHNV and CDR2 YYDKDF come from the germline V gene (reference sequence). The CDR3 sequence is CATSRDPLAGGEQYF. The DNA for the CDR3 is TGTGCCACCAGCAGAGATCCTCTAGCAGGAGGCGAGCAGTACTTC.

This clone was counted only a few times. The chain uses TRBV19 and TRBJ2-7, with D uncertain. The CDR3 consists of 14 residues. Trimming left V 6 bases short and J 0 bases short, with 12 bases between. Germline CDR1 reads LNHDA; CDR2 reads SQIVND (reference sequence). The CDR3 here is CASSPGGYSYEQYF. CDR3 DNA: TGTGCCAGTAGCCCCGGTGGTTACTCCTACGAGCAGTACTTC.

This chain joins TRBV7-8 and TRBJ1-1; D not certain. The CDR3 loop spans 16 amino acids. With 1 base removed from V and 4 bases from J, the gap between germline ends came to 16 bases. Germline-derived CDR1 and CDR2 are SGHVS and FQNEAQ. In DNA form, the CDR3 reads TGTGCCAGCAGCTTAGTAGTGGGAGGATTTGGCACTGAAGCTTTCTTT. It codes for CASSLVVGGFGTEAFF.

The V call is TRBV21-1, the J call TRBJ1-1; the table names TRBD1, a call not compared with the DNA. TRBV21-1 is a documented pseudogene. This CDR3 is built from 15 residues. CDR3 residues: CASSPWQGANTEAFF. The CDR3 region has the DNA TGTGCCAGCTCTCCATGGCAAGGGGCGAACACTGAAGCTTTCTTT.

A single count supports this clone. The chain carries TRBV4-2 and TRBJ2-5, with 11 bases aligning to TRBD2. V was clipped by 0 bases and J by 3 bases; unmatched bases: 3. Germline CDR1 is LGHNA and CDR2 is YNFKEQ. The CDR3 totals 16 residues. In DNA, the CDR3 is TGTGCCAGCAGCCAAGAAGGGGGACTAGCGGAAGAGACCCAGTACTTC. Its translation is CASSQEGGLAEETQYF.

As regards this clone: An end of the junction does not agree with germline; a read error may underlie this. The chain uses TRBV7-7 and TRBJ2-7; 14 bases map to TRBD2. The CDR3 runs to 16 residues. Germline loops: CDR1 SSHAT, CDR2 FNYEAQ (reference sequence). DNA for the CDR3: TGTGCTAGCAGGCAGACTAGCGGGGGGGGCTCCTACGAGCAGTACTTC. It yields the protein CASRQTSGGGSYEQYF.

The CDR3 is CASSIARTQETQYF. The DNA of the CDR3 is TGTGCCAGTAGTATAGCTAGGACTCAAGAGACCCAGTACTTC. The chain uses TRBV19 and TRBJ2-5, with a weak D call TRBD2 (5 bases). V shed 1 base and J shed 2 bases, with 8 bases lying between them. This CDR3 is 14 amino acids long. Looked up from germline, CDR1 is LNHDA and CDR2 is SQIVND (reference sequence).

The chain carries TRBV2 and TRBJ1-2, with D unresolved. Trimming pared 3 bases from V and 3 bases from J, leaving 5 bases between. Germline V CDR1 and CDR2: SNHLY, FYNNEI. The CDR3 covers 12 residues. The CDR3 DNA reads as TGTGCCAGCAGTGATGCGGACTATGGCTACACCTTC. Translating gives CASSDADYGYTF.

The rearrangement joins TRBV7-2 to TRBJ2-7; 7 bases align to TRBD2. The CDR3 is 18 amino acids. Germline CDR1 and CDR2: SGHTA and FQGNSA. J lost 2 bases, V lost 2 bases, and 15 bases had no gene match. CDR3 in amino acids: CASSLSVGSGTNPYEQYF. The CDR3 DNA follows: TGTGCCAGCAGCTTATCCGTCGGATCCGGGACTAACCCCTACGAGCAGTACTTC.

The CDR3 nucleotides are TGCGCCAGCAGCGGGATCAGTAGCGGGATCGGGGATGAGCAGTTCTTC. This sequence encodes CASSGISSGIGDEQFF. The V call is TRBV5-1, the J call TRBJ2-1; 8 bases line up with TRBD2. J lost 8 bases, V lost 4 bases, and 14 bases had no gene match. The CDR3 length is 16 residues. The germline gives CDR1 SGHRS, CDR2 YFSETQ.

The chain has TRBV7-9 and TRBJ1-3, with D maybe TRBD1 (5 bases). Germline CDR1 SEHNR, CDR2 FQNEAQ (reference sequence). This CDR3 has 14 amino acids. The CDR3 protein is CVSQGLNRGNTIYF. DNA of the CDR3: TGTGTTTCGCAGGGTCTAAACCGGGGAAACACCATATATTTT.

Comment on this clone: Other DNA sequences in this specimen translate into the identical CDR3. This chain links TRBV7-9 with TRBJ2-7, with 15 bases matching TRBD2. CDR1 is SEHNR and CDR2 is FQNEAQ in the germline V gene (reference sequence). Unmatched junction bases numbered 6, after V lost 3 bases and J lost 6 bases. The CDR3 contains 16 residues. This CDR3 reads CASSFDWGLAGGEQYF. Written as DNA, the CDR3 is TGTGCCAGCAGCTTTGATTGGGGACTAGCGGGAGGCGAGCAGTACTTC.

This CDR3 reads CASKPGTSGSYEQYF. CDR3 nucleotides: TGTGCCAGTAAACCCGGGACTAGCGGTAGCTACGAGCAGTACTTC. V gene TRBV19 combines with J gene TRBJ2-7, with 11 positions matching TRBD2. Germline V gene data show CDR1 as LNHDA and CDR2 as SQIVND (reference sequence). The CDR3 runs 15 residues. Trimming cost V 7 bases and J 3 bases; bases outside gene matches: 8.

This chain connects TRBV15 to TRBJ1-5, with TRBD1 matching 11 bases. V dropped 7 bases and J dropped 4; count of bases not matched to a gene: 6. Germline assignment: CDR1 LNHNV and CDR2 YYDKDF (reference sequence). The CDR3 extends over 15 amino acids. DNA for the CDR3: TGTGCCACCACCCCGGGACAGGGGGGTAATCAGCCCCAGCATTTT. It specifies CATTPGQGGNQPQHF.